This T cell receptor (beta chain) was recovered during a study of blood T cell repertoires in COVID-19. Only in-frame clones appear in the TCRdb table, and some are missing; sequencing was by immunoSEQ multiplex PCR. The sample yields 340,000 or so clones, 83% seen once. Source material: peripheral blood. The receptor comes from a man aged 25 to 45 with active or convalescent COVID-19.

CDR3: CASSPGGSGPSGLYEQYF. CDR3 in DNA: TGTGCCAGCAGCCCAGGAGGATCAGGGCCTAGCGGACTTTACGAGCAGTACTTC. The chain uses TRBV9 and TRBJ2-7; TRBD2 aligns across 7 bases. CDR1 is SGDLS, CDR2 YYNGEE, per germline. With 4 bases clipped from V and 4 bases from J, the junction kept 20 bases outside the gene matches. The CDR3 consists of 18 residues.